The clone carrying this T cell receptor beta chain came up a few times. No antigen is known for it. CDR3 size: 17 residues. This entry is derived from a study of OX40 agonist ivuxolimab in advanced cancers. Findings and limits, study-wide: Determination of antigen specificity was not performed for the expanded peripheral T cells.

Assay: immunoSEQ multiplex PCR; the TCRdb copy retains only in-frame clones and omits some. The sample contains 50,000 to 75,000 clones, around four fifths of which appear only once. Sequencing was performed on CD4+ or CD8+ T cells sorted from blood, taken in a trial of the OX40 agonist ivuxolimab. The TCR sequence derives from an adult with an advanced solid tumor such as melanoma, head and neck, liver or kidney cancer. The chain employs TRBV21-1 and TRBJ1-2. TRBV21-1 is recorded as a pseudogene. The CDR3 protein is CASSKALYTGAGYGYTF. The CDR3 region has the DNA TGTGCCAGCAGCAAAGCGCTTTATACCGGGGCTGGCTATGGCTACACCTTC.